The rows below give T cell receptor beta chains drawn from one sample of a study of shared clonotypes between healthy human individuals. Assay used: immunoSEQ multiplex PCR; TCRdb lists only in-frame clones, some missing. The sample lists hundreds of thousands of clones, around 95% occurring once. Material for sequencing was naive CD8+ T cells sorted from blood. The receptors derive from a woman in her twenties or thirties in good health. Each CDR3 is given with its conserved first and last residue. A D gene is named only where the DNA matches it firmly. Size tells how often a clone was seen (once, few, many) or the class of an expanded clone, and some rows leave it out.

cdr3_aa cdr3_nt d_call clone_size j_call v_call
CASSLGDTQYF TGTGCCAGCAGCTTGGGTGATACGCAGTATTTT - - TRBJ2-3 TRBV5-4
CASSPSSGRDNEQYF TGTGCCAGCAGCCCCAGTAGCGGGAGAGACAACGAGCAGTACTTC TRBD2 - TRBJ2-7 TRBV7-7
CASSRIRGGKDTQYF TGTGCCAGCAGCCGAATCCGGGGTGGAAAAGATACGCAGTATTTT - - TRBJ2-3 TRBV14
CSARDWLGFF TGCAGTGCTAGAGACTGGTTAGGTTTCTTT - - TRBJ1-1 TRBV20-1
CASSQVVAGVRSYEQYF TGCGCCAGCAGCCAAGTAGTAGCGGGAGTTCGATCCTACGAGCAGTACTTC TRBD2 - TRBJ2-7 TRBV4-1
CASSWGSSRNTEAFF TGTGCCAGCAGCTGGGGCTCGAGCCGGAACACTGAAGCTTTCTTT - - TRBJ1-1 TRBV7-9
CASSQIQGNTEAFF TGTGCCAGCAGCCAAATACAGGGGAATACTGAAGCTTTCTTT TRBD1 - TRBJ1-1 TRBV14
CSVLRISTYNEQFF TGCAGCGTTCTGAGGATAAGCACCTACAATGAGCAGTTCTTC - - TRBJ2-1 TRBV29-1
CASSPDPSSYNEQFF TGTGCCAGCAGTCCGGATCCTAGCTCCTACAATGAGCAGTTCTTC - - TRBJ2-1 TRBV28
CASSLPSGRYEQYF TGTGCCAGCAGTTTACCGAGCGGGAGGTACGAGCAGTACTTC TRBD2 once TRBJ2-7 TRBV28
CASSLSLGVTHDEQFF TGTGCCAGCAGTTTATCTCTGGGAGTGACGCATGATGAGCAGTTCTTC - - TRBJ2-1 TRBV27
CASSATTGNTEAFF TGCGCCAGCAGTGCAACGACAGGGAACACTGAAGCTTTCTTT - - TRBJ1-1 TRBV10-2
CASSFSGGQETQYF TGTGCCAGCAGTTTCTCAGGGGGCCAAGAGACCCAGTACTTC TRBD1 - TRBJ2-5 TRBV28
CASLVLGSSGNTIYF TGTGCCAGCCTGGTGTTGGGCAGCTCTGGAAACACCATATATTTT - - TRBJ1-3 TRBV7-9
CASSDTGGTISYEQYF TGTGCCAGCAGCGACACTGGCGGGACAATATCCTACGAGCAGTACTTC - - TRBJ2-7 TRBV7-9
CASSLSSKGAYEQYF TGTGCCAGCAGTTTATCGTCAAAGGGGGCCTACGAGCAGTACTTC - - TRBJ2-7 TRBV27
CASTIGRSDEQFF TGTGCCAGCACCATCGGTCGGTCCGATGAGCAGTTCTTC - - TRBJ2-1 TRBV9
CASSHSLDRAGAGNTIYF TGTGCCAGCAGCCACAGCTTGGACAGGGCAGGGGCTGGAAACACCATATATTTT TRBD1 - TRBJ1-3 TRBV7-9
CASSLGWDGTDTQYF TGTGCCAGCAGCTTAGGGTGGGATGGGACAGATACGCAGTATTTT - - TRBJ2-3 TRBV7-6
CASSLGGNAYNEQFF TGTGCCAGCAGTTTAGGAGGGAACGCCTACAATGAGCAGTTCTTC - - TRBJ2-1 TRBV27
CATSRDLTGRSSYEQYF TGTGCCACCAGCAGAGATCTTACGGGACGGAGCTCCTACGAGCAGTACTTC - - TRBJ2-7 TRBV15
CASIRGTEAFF TGCGCCAGCATCAGGGGGACTGAAGCTTTCTTT TRBD1 - TRBJ1-1 TRBV5-1
CASRELMNTEAFF TGTGCCAGTAGGGAACTCATGAACACTGAAGCTTTCTTT - - TRBJ1-1 TRBV19
CASSHGAGGRYTGELFF TGTGCCAGCAGCCATGGAGCGGGAGGGAGGTACACCGGGGAGCTGTTTTTT TRBD2 - TRBJ2-2 TRBV28
CASSPKTGGAWTEAFF TGTGCCAGCAGCCCAAAGACGGGGGGCGCATGGACTGAAGCTTTCTTT - - TRBJ1-1 TRBV5-5
CASSLAWAYLPPGELFF TGTGCCAGCAGCTTAGCGTGGGCTTACCTGCCCCCCGGGGAGCTGTTTTTT - once TRBJ2-2 TRBV7-6
CASSPRPGTSGTSHYEQYF TGTGCCAGCAGCCCACGTCCCGGGACTAGCGGGACCTCCCACTACGAGCAGTACTTC TRBD2 - TRBJ2-7 TRBV9
CASSPITDTQYF TGTGCCAGCAGCCCTATCACAGATACGCAGTATTTT - - TRBJ2-3 TRBV28
CASSLALAGTNEQFF TGTGCCAGCAGCTTAGCACTAGCGGGTACCAATGAGCAGTTCTTC TRBD2 - TRBJ2-1 TRBV13
CASSSQLRETQYF TGTGCCAGCAGCTCACAGTTGAGAGAGACCCAGTACTTC - - TRBJ2-5 TRBV2
CASSPGDGRYEQYF TGTGCCAGCTCTCCTGGAGACGGACGCTACGAGCAGTACTTC - - TRBJ2-7 TRBV18
CASSLQHYEQYF TGTGCCAGCAGCTTGCAGCACTACGAGCAGTACTTC - - TRBJ2-7 TRBV5-4